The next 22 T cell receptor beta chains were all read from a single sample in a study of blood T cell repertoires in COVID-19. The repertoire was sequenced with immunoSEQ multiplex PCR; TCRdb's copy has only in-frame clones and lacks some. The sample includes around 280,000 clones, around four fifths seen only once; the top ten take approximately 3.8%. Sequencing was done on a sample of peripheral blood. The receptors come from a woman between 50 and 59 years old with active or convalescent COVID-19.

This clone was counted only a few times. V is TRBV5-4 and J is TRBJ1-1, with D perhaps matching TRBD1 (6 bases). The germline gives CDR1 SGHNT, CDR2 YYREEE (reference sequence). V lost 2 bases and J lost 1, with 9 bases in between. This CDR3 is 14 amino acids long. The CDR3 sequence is CASSFQGKNTEAFF. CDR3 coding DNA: TGTGCCAGCAGCTTCCAGGGGAAGAACACTGAAGCTTTCTTT.

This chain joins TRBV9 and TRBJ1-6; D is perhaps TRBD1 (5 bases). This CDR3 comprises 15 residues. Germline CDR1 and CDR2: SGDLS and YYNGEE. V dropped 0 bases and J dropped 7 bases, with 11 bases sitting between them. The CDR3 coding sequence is TGTGCCAGCAGCGTAGGGAATGGGGGGAATTCACCCCTCCACTTT. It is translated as CASSVGNGGNSPLHF.

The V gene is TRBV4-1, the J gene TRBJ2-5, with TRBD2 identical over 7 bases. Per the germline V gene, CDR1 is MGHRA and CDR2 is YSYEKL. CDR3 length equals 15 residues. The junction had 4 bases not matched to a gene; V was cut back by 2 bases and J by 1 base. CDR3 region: CASSQYPSGQETQYF. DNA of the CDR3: TGCGCCAGCAGCCAATATCCTAGCGGCCAAGAGACCCAGTACTTC.

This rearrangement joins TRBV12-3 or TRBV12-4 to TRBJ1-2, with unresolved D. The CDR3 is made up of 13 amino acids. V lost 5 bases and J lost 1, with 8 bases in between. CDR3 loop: CASSLGHNYGYTF. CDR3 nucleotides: TGTGCCAGCAGTCTAGGGCATAACTATGGCTACACCTTC.

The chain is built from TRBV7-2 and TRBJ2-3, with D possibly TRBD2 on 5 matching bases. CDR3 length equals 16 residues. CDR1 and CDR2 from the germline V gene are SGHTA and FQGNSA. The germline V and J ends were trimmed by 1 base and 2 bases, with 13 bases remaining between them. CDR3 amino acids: CASSLVVEGPTDTQYF. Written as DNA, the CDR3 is TGTGCCAGCAGCTTAGTGGTAGAGGGTCCCACAGATACGCAGTATTTT.

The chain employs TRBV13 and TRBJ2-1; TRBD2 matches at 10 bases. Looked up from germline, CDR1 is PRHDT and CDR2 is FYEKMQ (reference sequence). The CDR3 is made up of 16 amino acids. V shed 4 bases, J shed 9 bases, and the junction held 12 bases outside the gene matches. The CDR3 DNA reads TGTGCCAGCAGCTCCATCCCAGCGGGAGGGGAGGCTGAGCAGTTCTTC. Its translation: CASSSIPAGGEAEQFF.

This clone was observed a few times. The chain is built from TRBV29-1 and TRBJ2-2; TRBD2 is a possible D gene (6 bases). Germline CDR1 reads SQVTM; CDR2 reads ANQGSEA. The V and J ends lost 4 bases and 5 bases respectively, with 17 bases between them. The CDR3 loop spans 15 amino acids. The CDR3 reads CSVAQGQGGTGELFF. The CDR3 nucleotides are TGCAGCGTTGCTCAGGGCCAGGGAGGAACCGGGGAGCTGTTTTTT.

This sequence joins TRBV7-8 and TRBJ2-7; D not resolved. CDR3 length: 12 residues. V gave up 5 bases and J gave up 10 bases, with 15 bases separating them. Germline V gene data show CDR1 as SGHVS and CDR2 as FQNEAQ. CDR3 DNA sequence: TGTGCCAGCAGCCCGAACCTCGGTCGTCAGTACTTC. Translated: CASSPNLGRQYF. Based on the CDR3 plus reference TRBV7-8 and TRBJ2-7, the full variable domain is GAGVSQSPRYKVAKRGQDVALRCDPISGHVSLFWYQQALGQGPEFLTYFQNEAQLDKSGLPSDRFFAERPEGSVSTLKIQRTQQEDSAVYLCASSPNLGRQYFGPGTRLTVT.

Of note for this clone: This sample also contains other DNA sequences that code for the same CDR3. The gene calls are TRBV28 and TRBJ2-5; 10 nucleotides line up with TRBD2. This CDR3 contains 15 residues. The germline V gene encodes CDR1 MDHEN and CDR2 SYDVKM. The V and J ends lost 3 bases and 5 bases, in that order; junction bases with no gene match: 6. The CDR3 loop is CASSFSLAGEETQYF. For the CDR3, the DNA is TGTGCCAGCAGTTTCAGTCTAGCGGGAGAGGAGACCCAGTACTTC.

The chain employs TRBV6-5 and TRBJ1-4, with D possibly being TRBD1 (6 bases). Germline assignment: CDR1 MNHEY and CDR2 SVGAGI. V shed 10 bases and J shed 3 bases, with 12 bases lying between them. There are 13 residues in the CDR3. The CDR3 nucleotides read TGTGCCACCGCCGGGACACCTAATGAAAAACTGTTTTTT. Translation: CATAGTPNEKLFF.

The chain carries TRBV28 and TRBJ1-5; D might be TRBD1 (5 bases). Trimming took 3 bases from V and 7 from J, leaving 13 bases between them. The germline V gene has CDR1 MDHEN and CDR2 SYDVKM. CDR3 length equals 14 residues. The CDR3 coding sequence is TGTGCCAGCAGTTTTGTGGGGCCTTCCCAGCCCCAGCATTTT. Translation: CASSFVGPSQPQHF.

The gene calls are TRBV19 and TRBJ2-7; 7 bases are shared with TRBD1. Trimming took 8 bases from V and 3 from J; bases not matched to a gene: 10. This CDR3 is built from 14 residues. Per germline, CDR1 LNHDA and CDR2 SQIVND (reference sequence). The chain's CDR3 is CASGSRGLSYEQYF. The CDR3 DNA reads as TGTGCCAGTGGCTCGAGGGGGCTCAGCTACGAGCAGTACTTC.

The CDR3 sequence: CAWSDPAWTGSEQYF. The CDR3 DNA reads as TGTGCCTGGAGCGACCCTGCGTGGACAGGAAGCGAGCAGTACTTC. V usage is TRBV30 and J usage is TRBJ2-7, with 7 bases identical to TRBD1. The CDR3 contains 15 residues. The V and J ends lost 3 bases and 6 bases, in that order; junction bases with no gene match: 14. Germline V lookup: CDR1 GTSNPN, CDR2 SVGIG (reference sequence).

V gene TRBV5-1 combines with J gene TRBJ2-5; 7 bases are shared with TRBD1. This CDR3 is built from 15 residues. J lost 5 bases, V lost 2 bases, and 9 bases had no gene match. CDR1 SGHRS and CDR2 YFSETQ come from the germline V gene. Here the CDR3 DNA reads TGCGCCAGCAGCTTATATGACAGGGATCGGGAGACCCAGTACTTC. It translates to CASSLYDRDRETQYF.

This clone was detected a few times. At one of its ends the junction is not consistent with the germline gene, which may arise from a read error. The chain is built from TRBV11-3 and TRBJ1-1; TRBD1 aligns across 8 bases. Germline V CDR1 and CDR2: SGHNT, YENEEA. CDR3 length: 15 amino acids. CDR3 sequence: CASSSAGTGASQLHF. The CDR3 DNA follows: TGTGCCAGCAGCTCCGCCGGGACAGGCGCCTCACAGCTTCACTTT.

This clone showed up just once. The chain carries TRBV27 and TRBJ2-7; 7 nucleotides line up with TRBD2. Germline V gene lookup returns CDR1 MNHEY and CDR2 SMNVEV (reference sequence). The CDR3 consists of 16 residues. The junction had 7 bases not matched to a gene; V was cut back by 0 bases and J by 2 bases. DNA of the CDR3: TGTGCCAGCAGTTTATCGGGACTAACCCCAACCTACGAGCAGTACTTC. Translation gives CASSLSGLTPTYEQYF.

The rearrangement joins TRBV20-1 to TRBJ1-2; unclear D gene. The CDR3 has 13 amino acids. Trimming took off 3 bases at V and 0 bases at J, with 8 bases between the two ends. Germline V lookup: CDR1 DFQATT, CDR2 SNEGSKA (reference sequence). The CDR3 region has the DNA TGCAGTGCTAGTACAGAAGCTAACTATGGCTACACCTTC. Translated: CSASTEANYGYTF.

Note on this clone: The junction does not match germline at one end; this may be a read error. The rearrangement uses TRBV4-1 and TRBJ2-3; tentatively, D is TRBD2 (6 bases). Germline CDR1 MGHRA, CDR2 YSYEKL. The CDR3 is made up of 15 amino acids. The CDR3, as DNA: TGCGCCCGCAGCCGACTAGGTTTAGGCACAGATACGCAGTATTTT. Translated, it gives CARSRLGLGTDTQYF.

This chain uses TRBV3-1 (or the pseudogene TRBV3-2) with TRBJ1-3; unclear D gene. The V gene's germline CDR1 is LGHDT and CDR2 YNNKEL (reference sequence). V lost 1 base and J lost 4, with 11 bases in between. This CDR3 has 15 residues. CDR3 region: CASSQGLPGGNTIYF. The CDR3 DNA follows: TGTGCCAGCAGCCAAGGCCTGCCCGGGGGAAACACCATATATTTT.

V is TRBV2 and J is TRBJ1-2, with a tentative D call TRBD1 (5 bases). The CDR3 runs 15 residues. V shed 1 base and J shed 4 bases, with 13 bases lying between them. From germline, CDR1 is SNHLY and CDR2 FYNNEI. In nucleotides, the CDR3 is TGTGCCAGCAGTGAAGGAAGGGCACAGGTCTATGGCTACACCTTC. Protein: CASSEGRAQVYGYTF. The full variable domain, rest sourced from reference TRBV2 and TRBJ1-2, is EPEVTQTPSHQVTQMGQEVILRCVPISNHLYFYWYRQILGQKVEFLVSFYNNEISEKSEIFDDQFSVERPDGSNFTLKIRSTKLEDSAMYFCASSEGRAQVYGYTFGSGTRLTVV.

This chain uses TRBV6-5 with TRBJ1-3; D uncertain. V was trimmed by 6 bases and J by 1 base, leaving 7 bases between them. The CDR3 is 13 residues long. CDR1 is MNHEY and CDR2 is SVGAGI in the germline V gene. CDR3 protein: CASRPGSGNTIYF. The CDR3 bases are TGTGCCAGCAGACCGGGATCTGGAAACACCATATATTTT.

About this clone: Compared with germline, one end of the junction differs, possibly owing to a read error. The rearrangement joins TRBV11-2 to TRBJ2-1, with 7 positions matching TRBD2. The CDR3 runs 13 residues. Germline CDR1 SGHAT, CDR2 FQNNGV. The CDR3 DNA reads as TGTGCCAGCACCTTAACCACCAGCGGGATACAGTTCTTC. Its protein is CASTLTTSGIQFF.